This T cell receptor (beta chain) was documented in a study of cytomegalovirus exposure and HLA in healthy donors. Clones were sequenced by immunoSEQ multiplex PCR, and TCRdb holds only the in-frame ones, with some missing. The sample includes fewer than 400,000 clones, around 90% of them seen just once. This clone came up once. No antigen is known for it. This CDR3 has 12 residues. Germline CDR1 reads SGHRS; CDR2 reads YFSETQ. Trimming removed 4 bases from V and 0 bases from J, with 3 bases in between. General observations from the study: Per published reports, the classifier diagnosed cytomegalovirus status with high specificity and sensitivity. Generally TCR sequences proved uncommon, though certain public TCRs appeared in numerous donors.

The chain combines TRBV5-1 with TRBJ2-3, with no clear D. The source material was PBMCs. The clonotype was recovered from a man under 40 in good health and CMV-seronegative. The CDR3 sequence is CASSVSTDTQYF. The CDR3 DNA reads TGCGCCAGCAGCGTAAGCACAGATACGCAGTATTTT.